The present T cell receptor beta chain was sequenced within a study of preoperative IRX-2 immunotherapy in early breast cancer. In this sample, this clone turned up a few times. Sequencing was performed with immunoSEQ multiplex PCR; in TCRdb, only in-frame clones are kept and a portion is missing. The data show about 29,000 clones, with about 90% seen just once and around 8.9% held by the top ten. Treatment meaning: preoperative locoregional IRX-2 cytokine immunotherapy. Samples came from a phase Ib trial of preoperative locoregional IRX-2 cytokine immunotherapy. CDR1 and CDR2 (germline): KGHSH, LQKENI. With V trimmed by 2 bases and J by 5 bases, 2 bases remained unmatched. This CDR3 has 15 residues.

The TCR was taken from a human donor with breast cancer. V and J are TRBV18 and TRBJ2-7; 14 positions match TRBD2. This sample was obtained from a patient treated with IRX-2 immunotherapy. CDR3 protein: CASSPGTSGSDEQYF. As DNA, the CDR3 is TGTGCCAGCTCACCAGGGACTAGCGGGAGTGACGAGCAGTACTTC.